This is a list of T cell receptor beta chains from one sample in a study of shared clonotypes between healthy human individuals. Sequenced by immunoSEQ multiplex PCR; TCRdb stores in-frame clones only, minus some. The table lists about 2 million clones, 95% of them singletons, with 0.1% to 0.15% in the top ten. Sequencing was carried out using naive CD4+ T cells sorted from blood. These receptors all stem from a man aged 18 to 29 in good health. Both conserved end residues are part of each CDR3. Fields, in order: D gene, V gene, J gene, clone size, CDR3 protein, CDR3 DNA. A D gene is named only where the DNA matches it firmly. The size entry is marked missing in some rows and otherwise reads once, few, many or a size class.

d_call: -; v_call: TRBV28; j_call: TRBJ1-5; clone_size: -; cdr3_aa: CATILRRDWDQPQHF; cdr3_nt: TGTGCCACTATACTCCGCCGGGACTGGGATCAGCCCCAGCATTTT
d_call: TRBD1; v_call: TRBV2; j_call: TRBJ1-1; clone_size: -; cdr3_aa: CASSWTGYSEAFF; cdr3_nt: TGTGCCAGCAGTTGGACAGGGTACTCTGAAGCTTTCTTT
d_call: -; v_call: TRBV10-2; j_call: TRBJ1-5; clone_size: -; cdr3_aa: CASSESRGGAQPQHF; cdr3_nt: TGCGCCAGCAGTGAGTCGAGAGGGGGTGCTCAGCCCCAGCATTTT
d_call: -; v_call: TRBV19; j_call: TRBJ1-5; clone_size: -; cdr3_aa: CASSIAPGTDSNQPQHF; cdr3_nt: TGTGCCAGTAGTATAGCCCCCGGGACGGATAGCAATCAGCCCCAGCATTTT
d_call: -; v_call: TRBV5-6; j_call: TRBJ1-1; clone_size: -; cdr3_aa: CASSRVNTEAFF; cdr3_nt: TGTGCCAGCAGCCGAGTAAACACTGAAGCTTTCTTT
d_call: -; v_call: TRBV4-1; j_call: TRBJ1-2; clone_size: -; cdr3_aa: CASSQDVSGGRFNYGYTF; cdr3_nt: TGCGCCAGCAGCCAAGATGTAAGCGGGGGGCGGTTTAACTATGGCTACACCTTC
d_call: -; v_call: TRBV29-1; j_call: TRBJ2-2; clone_size: -; cdr3_aa: CSVEDLIAEGAGELFF; cdr3_nt: TGCAGCGTTGAAGATCTAATAGCGGAAGGGGCCGGGGAGCTGTTTTTT
d_call: TRBD1; v_call: TRBV29-1; j_call: TRBJ2-3; clone_size: once; cdr3_aa: CSVGGQGADTQYF; cdr3_nt: TGCAGCGTTGGAGGTCAGGGGGCCGATACGCAGTATTTT
d_call: TRBD1; v_call: TRBV5-4; j_call: TRBJ1-3; clone_size: -; cdr3_aa: CASTPGGTASSGNTIYF; cdr3_nt: TGTGCCAGTACCCCCGGCGGGACAGCGAGCTCTGGAAACACCATATATTTT
d_call: -; v_call: TRBV6-5; j_call: TRBJ1-1; clone_size: -; cdr3_aa: CASMSVNTEAFF; cdr3_nt: TGTGCCAGCATGAGTGTGAACACTGAAGCTTTCTTT
d_call: -; v_call: TRBV20-1; j_call: TRBJ2-2; clone_size: -; cdr3_aa: CSASGGGELFF; cdr3_nt: TGCAGTGCTAGTGGTGGCGGGGAGCTGTTTTTT
d_call: -; v_call: TRBV10-2; j_call: TRBJ1-5; clone_size: -; cdr3_aa: CASSESLAGRDSNQPQHF; cdr3_nt: TGCGCCAGCAGTGAGTCTTTGGCAGGGCGGGATAGCAATCAGCCCCAGCATTTT
d_call: TRBD2; v_call: TRBV2; j_call: TRBJ2-3; clone_size: -; cdr3_aa: CASRPIAGAPTDTQYF; cdr3_nt: TGTGCCAGCAGACCCATAGCGGGGGCTCCCACAGATACGCAGTATTTT
d_call: -; v_call: TRBV4-3; j_call: TRBJ1-3; clone_size: -; cdr3_aa: CASSQDLPVLRGNTIYF; cdr3_nt: TGCGCCAGCAGCCAAGATCTCCCAGTTTTACGCGGAAACACCATATATTTT
d_call: -; v_call: TRBV30; j_call: TRBJ2-3; clone_size: -; cdr3_aa: CAWSRGRTDTQYF; cdr3_nt: TGTGCCTGGAGCAGGGGGAGGACAGATACGCAGTATTTT
d_call: TRBD2; v_call: TRBV5-1; j_call: TRBJ2-1; clone_size: -; cdr3_aa: CASSLVAGLSYNEQFF; cdr3_nt: TGCGCCAGCAGCTTGGTAGCGGGACTCTCCTACAATGAGCAGTTCTTC
d_call: -; v_call: TRBV30; j_call: TRBJ1-3; clone_size: -; cdr3_aa: CAHEPAGNTIYF; cdr3_nt: TGTGCCCACGAACCCGCGGGGAACACCATATATTTT
d_call: -; v_call: TRBV5-1; j_call: TRBJ1-5; clone_size: -; cdr3_aa: CASSPGPGKRPQHF; cdr3_nt: TGCGCCAGCAGCCCTGGCCCAGGTAAAAGGCCCCAGCATTTT
d_call: -; v_call: TRBV6-1; j_call: TRBJ1-2; clone_size: once; cdr3_aa: CASSERAQGLYGYTF; cdr3_nt: TGTGCCAGCAGTGAAAGGGCACAGGGCCTCTATGGCTACACCTTC
d_call: TRBD1; v_call: TRBV9; j_call: TRBJ2-7; clone_size: -; cdr3_aa: CASNLGTGDYEQYF; cdr3_nt: TGTGCCAGCAACCTCGGGACAGGGGACTACGAGCAGTACTTC
d_call: -; v_call: TRBV11-2; j_call: TRBJ1-1; clone_size: -; cdr3_aa: CASSTQGAGSTEAFF; cdr3_nt: TGTGCCAGCAGCACGCAGGGAGCTGGGTCCACTGAAGCTTTCTTT
d_call: -; v_call: TRBV6-1; j_call: TRBJ1-6; clone_size: -; cdr3_aa: CASSGEGRNNSPLHF; cdr3_nt: TGTGCCAGCAGTGGAGAGGGCCGGAACAATTCACCCCTCCACTTT
d_call: -; v_call: TRBV15; j_call: TRBJ2-5; clone_size: -; cdr3_aa: CATSRDPQETQYF; cdr3_nt: TGTGCCACCAGCAGAGATCCACAAGAGACCCAGTACTTC
d_call: -; v_call: TRBV5-1; j_call: TRBJ1-3; clone_size: -; cdr3_aa: CASSIDRTGNTIYF; cdr3_nt: TGCGCCAGCAGCATCGACAGAACTGGAAACACCATATATTTT
d_call: TRBD2; v_call: TRBV5-1; j_call: TRBJ2-5; clone_size: -; cdr3_aa: CASSLPSGGGETQYF; cdr3_nt: TGCGCCAGCAGCTTGCCCAGCGGGGGTGGGGAGACCCAGTACTTC
d_call: TRBD1; v_call: TRBV6-5; j_call: TRBJ2-7; clone_size: -; cdr3_aa: CASSPQTGQKYF; cdr3_nt: TGTGCCAGCAGTCCCCAGACAGGGCAAAAGTACTTC
d_call: -; v_call: TRBV10-3; j_call: TRBJ2-2; clone_size: -; cdr3_aa: CAISGTGELFF; cdr3_nt: TGTGCCATCAGTGGCACCGGGGAGCTGTTTTTT
d_call: -; v_call: TRBV7-3; j_call: TRBJ2-2; clone_size: -; cdr3_aa: CASSPDRADGGELFF; cdr3_nt: TGTGCCAGCAGCCCGGACCGGGCCGACGGCGGGGAGCTGTTTTTT
d_call: TRBD2; v_call: TRBV5-6; j_call: TRBJ2-7; clone_size: -; cdr3_aa: CASSFLAGADLPYF; cdr3_nt: TGTGCCAGCAGCTTTCTAGCGGGAGCAGACCTGCCGTACTTC
d_call: -; v_call: TRBV2; j_call: TRBJ2-5; clone_size: -; cdr3_aa: CASPQGNAETQYF; cdr3_nt: TGTGCCAGCCCACAGGGTAATGCAGAGACCCAGTACTTC
d_call: -; v_call: TRBV4-1; j_call: TRBJ1-2; clone_size: -; cdr3_aa: CASSQSRQGKANF; cdr3_nt: TGCGCCAGCAGCCAATCAAGGCAGGGGAAAGCAAACTTC
d_call: -; v_call: TRBV5-4; j_call: TRBJ2-7; clone_size: -; cdr3_aa: CASSRMPEGLLYEQYF; cdr3_nt: TGTGCCAGCAGCCGGATGCCGGAAGGACTCCTGTACGAGCAGTACTTC
d_call: TRBD2; v_call: TRBV14; j_call: TRBJ2-3; clone_size: -; cdr3_aa: CASSQDGVRLASGTPDTQYF; cdr3_nt: TGTGCCAGCAGCCAAGATGGGGTTAGGTTGGCTAGCGGGACACCAGATACGCAGTATTTT
d_call: TRBD2; v_call: TRBV7-7; j_call: TRBJ2-5; clone_size: -; cdr3_aa: CASSSTSGGETQYF; cdr3_nt: TGTGCTAGCAGCTCTACTAGCGGGGGAGAGACCCAGTACTTC
d_call: TRBD1; v_call: TRBV5-6; j_call: TRBJ2-7; clone_size: -; cdr3_aa: CASSLLTGGFYEQYF; cdr3_nt: TGTGCCAGCAGCTTGCTGACAGGGGGCTTTTACGAGCAGTACTTC
d_call: -; v_call: TRBV6-5; j_call: TRBJ2-7; clone_size: -; cdr3_aa: CASRRAQDEQYF; cdr3_nt: TGTGCCAGCAGGCGCGCGCAGGACGAGCAGTACTTC
d_call: -; v_call: TRBV6-6; j_call: TRBJ2-7; clone_size: -; cdr3_aa: CASSRTEAYEQYF; cdr3_nt: TGTGCCAGCAGTCGGACAGAAGCCTACGAGCAGTACTTC
d_call: -; v_call: TRBV27; j_call: TRBJ1-4; clone_size: -; cdr3_aa: CASTIKGWIGEKLFF; cdr3_nt: TGTGCCAGCACCATCAAGGGGTGGATAGGTGAAAAACTGTTTTTT
d_call: -; v_call: TRBV5-1; j_call: TRBJ1-2; clone_size: -; cdr3_aa: CASSLDRVEGYTF; cdr3_nt: TGCGCCAGCAGCTTGGACAGGGTTGAGGGCTACACCTTC
d_call: TRBD2; v_call: TRBV18; j_call: TRBJ2-7; clone_size: -; cdr3_aa: CASSPLAGGAYEQYF; cdr3_nt: TGTGCCAGCTCACCACTAGCGGGGGGAGCCTACGAGCAGTACTTC
d_call: TRBD1; v_call: TRBV7-9; j_call: TRBJ1-2; clone_size: -; cdr3_aa: CASSSEGADYGYTF; cdr3_nt: TGTGCCAGCAGCTCAGAGGGGGCAGACTATGGCTACACCTTC
d_call: -; v_call: TRBV4-3; j_call: TRBJ2-1; clone_size: -; cdr3_aa: CASSQDWRDEQFF; cdr3_nt: TGCGCCAGCAGCCAAGATTGGCGGGATGAGCAGTTCTTC
d_call: -; v_call: TRBV2; j_call: TRBJ2-3; clone_size: -; cdr3_aa: CASRPGRAGTDTQYF; cdr3_nt: TGTGCCAGCAGGCCCGGCCGCGCCGGGACAGATACGCAGTATTTT
d_call: -; v_call: TRBV2; j_call: TRBJ2-7; clone_size: -; cdr3_aa: CASSRDFYEQYF; cdr3_nt: TGTGCCAGCTCTAGGGACTTCTACGAGCAGTACTTC
d_call: -; v_call: TRBV10-2; j_call: TRBJ1-5; clone_size: -; cdr3_aa: CASSESTSRGRNWNQPQHF; cdr3_nt: TGCGCCAGCAGTGAGTCGACGAGCAGAGGGCGAAACTGGAATCAGCCCCAGCATTTT
d_call: TRBD2; v_call: TRBV10-2; j_call: TRBJ2-1; clone_size: -; cdr3_aa: CASTGLANEQFF; cdr3_nt: TGCGCCAGCACTGGACTAGCTAATGAGCAGTTCTTC
d_call: -; v_call: TRBV6-5; j_call: TRBJ1-1; clone_size: -; cdr3_aa: CASSYREGNTEAFF; cdr3_nt: TGTGCCAGCAGTTACAGGGAGGGGAACACTGAAGCTTTCTTT
d_call: -; v_call: TRBV5-4; j_call: TRBJ2-5; clone_size: -; cdr3_aa: CASTQDRQETQYF; cdr3_nt: TGTGCCAGCACCCAAGACAGACAAGAGACCCAGTACTTC
d_call: TRBD1; v_call: TRBV7-8; j_call: TRBJ1-2; clone_size: once; cdr3_aa: CASRDREYGYTF; cdr3_nt: TGTGCCAGCAGAGACAGGGAATATGGCTACACCTTC
d_call: -; v_call: TRBV6-5; j_call: TRBJ2-7; clone_size: -; cdr3_aa: CASSSQGKEQYF; cdr3_nt: TGTGCCAGCAGCTCACAGGGTAAAGAGCAGTACTTC
d_call: -; v_call: TRBV18; j_call: TRBJ2-5; clone_size: -; cdr3_aa: CASSLLQETQYF; cdr3_nt: TGTGCCAGCTCCCTCTTACAAGAGACCCAGTACTTC